This section outlines one T cell receptor beta chain sequence together with its context. The antigen is not known. The protocol was immunoSEQ multiplex PCR, while the TCRdb copy is restricted to in-frame clones and leaves out a portion. The sample includes around 25,000 clones, 84% of them seen just once. This sample is part of a study of lymphopenia after photon versus proton radiotherapy. Study findings and constraints: After lymphocyte nadir, photon-treated repertoires showed oligoclonal expansion, especially CD8+ Temra.

V lost 1 base and J lost 8, with 23 bases in between. The CDR3 consists of 18 residues. CDR1 is SGHVS, CDR2 FQNEAQ, per germline. The sequence was collected from a man in his forties with gastric cancer. The chain combines TRBV7-8 with TRBJ1-4, with D perhaps matching TRBD1 (5 bases). The material sequenced was peripheral blood, taken from a patient treated with photon-based radiotherapy. CDR3 bases: TGTGCCAGCAGCTTAGGCCGAAGAGGGGTCCACCCGGGGGAAAAACTGTTTTTT. It encodes CASSLGRRGVHPGEKLFF.